This T cell receptor beta chain derives from a study of T cell responses to AZD1222 COVID-19 vaccine. Background on the study: Doses given second, at about 4 or about 12 weeks, were pooled.

A word on this clone: What it binds is not known.

Trimming at V came to 6 bases and at J to 5 bases, leaving 16 bases not matched to a gene. Germline V lookup: CDR1 SGHAT, CDR2 FQNNGV. There are 17 residues in the CDR3. Study-level results: All repertoire sampling was performed exclusively after the peak T cell response.

The protocol was immunoSEQ multiplex PCR, while the TCRdb copy is restricted to in-frame clones and leaves out a portion. The table includes roughly 150,000 clones, 85% to 95% detected once. The clonotype was recovered from an adult in good health. The material was peripheral blood, obtained on day 0 of AZD1222 vaccination. This chain connects TRBV11-2 to TRBJ2-1; 7 bases fit TRBD2. The CDR3 loop reads CASSQITGLGSHNEQFF. As DNA, the CDR3 is TGTGCCAGCAGTCAAATCACCGGACTAGGATCACACAATGAGCAGTTCTTC.